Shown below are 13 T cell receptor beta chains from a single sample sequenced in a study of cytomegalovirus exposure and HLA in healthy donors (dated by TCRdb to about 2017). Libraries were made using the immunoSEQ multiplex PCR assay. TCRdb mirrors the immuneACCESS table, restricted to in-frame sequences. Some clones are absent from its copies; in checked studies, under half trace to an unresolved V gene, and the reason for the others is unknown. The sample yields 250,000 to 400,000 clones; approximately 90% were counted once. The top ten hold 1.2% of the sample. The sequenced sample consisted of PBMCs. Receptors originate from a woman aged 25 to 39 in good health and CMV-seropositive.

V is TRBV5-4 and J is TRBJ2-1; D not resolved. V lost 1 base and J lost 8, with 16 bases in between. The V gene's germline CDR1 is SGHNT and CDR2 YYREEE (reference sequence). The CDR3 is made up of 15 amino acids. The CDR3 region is CASSLSPNPTDEQFF. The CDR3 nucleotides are TGTGCCAGCAGCTTGAGTCCTAACCCTACCGATGAGCAGTTCTTC. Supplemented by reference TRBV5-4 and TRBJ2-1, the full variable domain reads ETGVTQSPTHLIKTRGQQVTLRCSSQSGHNTVSWYQQALGQGPQFIFQYYREEENGRGNFPPRFSGLQFPNYSSELNVNALELDDSALYLCASSLSPNPTDEQFFGPGTRLTVL.

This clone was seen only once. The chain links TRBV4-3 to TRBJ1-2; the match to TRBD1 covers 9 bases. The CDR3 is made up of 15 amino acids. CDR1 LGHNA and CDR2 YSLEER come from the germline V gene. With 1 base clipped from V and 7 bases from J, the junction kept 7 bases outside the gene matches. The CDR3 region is CASSQVGTGSRGYTF. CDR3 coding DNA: TGCGCCAGCAGCCAAGTCGGGACAGGGTCCCGTGGCTACACCTTC.

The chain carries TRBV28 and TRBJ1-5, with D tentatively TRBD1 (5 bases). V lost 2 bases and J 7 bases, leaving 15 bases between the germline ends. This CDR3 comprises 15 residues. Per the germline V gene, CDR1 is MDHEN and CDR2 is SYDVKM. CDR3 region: CASSLPGLRTQPQHF. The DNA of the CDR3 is TGTGCCAGCAGTTTACCGGGACTTAGGACCCAGCCCCAGCATTTT.

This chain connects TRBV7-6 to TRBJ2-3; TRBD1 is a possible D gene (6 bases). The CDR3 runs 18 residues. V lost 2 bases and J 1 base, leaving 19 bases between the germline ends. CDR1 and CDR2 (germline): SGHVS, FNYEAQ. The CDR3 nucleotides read TGTGCCAGCAGCTTATGGGGCCGCCAAGGGGGTCGCACAGATACGCAGTATTTT. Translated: CASSLWGRQGGRTDTQYF.

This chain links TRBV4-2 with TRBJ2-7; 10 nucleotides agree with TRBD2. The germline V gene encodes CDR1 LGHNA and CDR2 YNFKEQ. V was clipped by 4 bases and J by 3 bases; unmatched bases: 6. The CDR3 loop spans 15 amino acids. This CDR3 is CASSRGTSESYEQYF. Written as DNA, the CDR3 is TGTGCCAGCAGCCGCGGGACTAGCGAGAGCTACGAGCAGTACTTC.

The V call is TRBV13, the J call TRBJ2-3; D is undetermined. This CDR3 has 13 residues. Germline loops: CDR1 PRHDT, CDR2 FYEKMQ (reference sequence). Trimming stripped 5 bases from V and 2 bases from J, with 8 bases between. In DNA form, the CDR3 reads TGTGCCAGCAGCCCGCAGAACACAGATACGCAGTATTTT. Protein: CASSPQNTDTQYF.

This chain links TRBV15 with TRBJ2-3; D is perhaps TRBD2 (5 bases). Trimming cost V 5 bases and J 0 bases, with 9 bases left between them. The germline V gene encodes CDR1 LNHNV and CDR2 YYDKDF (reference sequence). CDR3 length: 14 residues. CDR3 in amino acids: CATSGSSSTDTQYF. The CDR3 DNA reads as TGTGCCACCAGCGGGAGTAGTAGCACAGATACGCAGTATTTT.

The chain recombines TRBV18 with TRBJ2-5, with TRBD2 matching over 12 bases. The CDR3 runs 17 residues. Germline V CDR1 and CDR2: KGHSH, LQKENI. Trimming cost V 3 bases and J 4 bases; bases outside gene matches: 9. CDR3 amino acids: CASSPGPTSGGRETQYF. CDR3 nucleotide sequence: TGTGCCAGCTCACCGGGCCCAACTAGCGGGGGGAGAGAGACCCAGTACTTC.

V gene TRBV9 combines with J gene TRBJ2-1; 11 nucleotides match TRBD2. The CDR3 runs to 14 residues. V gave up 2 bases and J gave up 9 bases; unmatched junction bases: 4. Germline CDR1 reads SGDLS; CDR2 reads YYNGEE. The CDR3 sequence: CASSVSGRASEQFF. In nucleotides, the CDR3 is TGTGCCAGCAGCGTTAGCGGGAGGGCGTCTGAGCAGTTCTTC. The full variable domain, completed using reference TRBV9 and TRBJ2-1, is DSGVTQTPKHLITATGQRVTLRCSPRSGDLSVYWYQQSLDQGLQFLIQYYNGEERAKGNILERFSAQQFPDLHSELNLSSLELGDSALYFCASSVSGRASEQFFGPGTRLTVL.

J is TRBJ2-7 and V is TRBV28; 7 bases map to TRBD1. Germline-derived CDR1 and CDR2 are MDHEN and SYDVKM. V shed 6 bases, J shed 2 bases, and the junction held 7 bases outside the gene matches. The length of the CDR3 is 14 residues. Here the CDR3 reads CASRDDRATYEQYF. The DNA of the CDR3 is TGTGCCAGCAGGGACGACAGGGCAACCTACGAGCAGTACTTC.

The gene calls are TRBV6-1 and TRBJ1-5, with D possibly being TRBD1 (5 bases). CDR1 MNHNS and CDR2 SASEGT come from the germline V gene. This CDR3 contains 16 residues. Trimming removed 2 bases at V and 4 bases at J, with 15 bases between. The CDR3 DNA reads TGTGCCAGCAGTGAATATGGGGGATTGAAGAATCAGCCCCAGCATTTT. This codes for CASSEYGGLKNQPQHF.

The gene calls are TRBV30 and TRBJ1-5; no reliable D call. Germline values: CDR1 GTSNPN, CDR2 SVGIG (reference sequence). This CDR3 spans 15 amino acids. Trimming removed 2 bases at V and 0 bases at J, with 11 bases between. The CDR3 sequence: CAWSLGGYSNQPQHF. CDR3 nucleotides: TGTGCCTGGAGTCTGGGCGGGTATAGCAATCAGCCCCAGCATTTT.

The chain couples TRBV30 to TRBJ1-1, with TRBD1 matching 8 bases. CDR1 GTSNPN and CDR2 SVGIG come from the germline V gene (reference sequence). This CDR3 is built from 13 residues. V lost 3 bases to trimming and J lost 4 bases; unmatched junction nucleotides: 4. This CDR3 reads CAWRATGGTEAFF. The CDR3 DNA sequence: TGTGCCTGGAGAGCAACAGGGGGCACTGAAGCTTTCTTT.